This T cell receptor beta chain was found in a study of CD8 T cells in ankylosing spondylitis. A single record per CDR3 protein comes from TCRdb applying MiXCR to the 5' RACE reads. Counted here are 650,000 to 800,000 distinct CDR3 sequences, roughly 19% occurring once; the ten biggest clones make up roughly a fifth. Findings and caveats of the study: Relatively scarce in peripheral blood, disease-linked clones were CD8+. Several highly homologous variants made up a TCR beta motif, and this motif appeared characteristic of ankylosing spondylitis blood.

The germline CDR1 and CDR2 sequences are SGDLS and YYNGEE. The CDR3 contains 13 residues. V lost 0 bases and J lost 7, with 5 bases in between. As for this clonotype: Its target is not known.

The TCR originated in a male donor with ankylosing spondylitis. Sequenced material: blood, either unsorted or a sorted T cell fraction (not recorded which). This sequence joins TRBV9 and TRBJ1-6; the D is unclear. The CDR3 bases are TGTGCCAGCAGCGTAGCTGGGAATTCACCCCTCCACTTT. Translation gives CASSVAGNSPLHF.